Below are 8 T cell receptor beta chains sequenced from a single sample in a study of shared clonotypes between healthy human individuals. The method was immunoSEQ multiplex PCR; TCRdb's version includes in-frame clones alone and lacks a portion of them. This sample carries more than 2,000,000 clones, about 92% of them seen once, and the ten largest clones take 0.14%. The specimen was naive CD4+ T cells sorted from blood. Subset of the sample: CD45RA+ positively selected. These receptors were collected from a man between 18 and 29 years old in good health.

This clone has more than one count but fewer than ten. The rearrangement joins TRBV2 to TRBJ1-6; D gene ambiguous. Trimming removed 6 bases from V and 6 bases from J, with 6 bases in between. The CDR3 length is 12 residues. Per germline, CDR1 SNHLY and CDR2 FYNNEI. The DNA for the CDR3 is TGTGCCAGCAGCACTTCTAATTCACCCCTCCACTTT. This translates into CASSTSNSPLHF.

In regard to this clone: The sample has other DNA sequences that encode this CDR3 too. The V gene is TRBV5-4, the J gene TRBJ2-1; tentatively, D is TRBD1 (5 bases). Germline loops: CDR1 SGHNT, CDR2 YYREEE (reference sequence). The CDR3 extends over 15 amino acids. V was clipped by 0 bases and J by 0 bases, with 7 bases between them. The CDR3 nucleotides read TGTGCCAGCAGCTTGGACAGGAGCTCCTACAATGAGCAGTTCTTC. Protein product: CASSLDRSSYNEQFF.

The chain has TRBV9 and TRBJ2-3, with 7 bases matching TRBD1. J gave up 5 bases and V 0 bases, and 9 bases lay outside the gene matches. This CDR3 has 16 residues. Germline V gene sequence: CDR1 SGDLS, CDR2 YYNGEE. The CDR3 protein is CASSVELGTVRDTQYF. The CDR3, as DNA: TGTGCCAGCAGCGTAGAACTCGGGACAGTTAGAGATACGCAGTATTTT.

CDR3 DNA sequence: TGTGCCTGGTCCGGGACAGGGATTCCCTACGAGCAGTACTTC. Translation: CAWSGTGIPYEQYF. This sequence joins TRBV30 and TRBJ2-5, with 9 bases that match TRBD1. The better agreement between TRBJ2-7 and the DNA end casts doubt on the J call. CDR3 length equals 14 residues. Germline assignment: CDR1 GTSNPN and CDR2 SVGIG (reference sequence).

This chain connects TRBV18 to TRBJ2-2; 9 nucleotides line up with TRBD2. CDR1 and CDR2 from the germline V gene are KGHSH and LQKENI. V was clipped by 3 bases and J by 1 base; unmatched bases: 6. The CDR3 is 17 amino acids. CDR3: CASSPLLTSGNTGELFF. The DNA for the CDR3 is TGTGCCAGCTCACCCCTACTGACTAGCGGGAACACCGGGGAGCTGTTTTTT.

This chain links TRBV10-1 with TRBJ2-1; 12 bases align to TRBD2. Looked up from germline, CDR1 is WNHNN and CDR2 is SYGVQD (reference sequence). The CDR3 has 22 amino acids. The ends lost 0 bases at V and 4 bases at J; junction bases unmatched: 19. CDR3 protein: CASSESVRGLAGGKRQYNEQFF. CDR3 coding DNA: TGCGCCAGCAGTGAGTCTGTTCGGGGGCTAGCGGGAGGGAAAAGACAATACAATGAGCAGTTCTTC.

The chain links TRBV7-2 to TRBJ2-3; D perhaps matches TRBD2 (5 bases). The germline V gene has CDR1 SGHTA and CDR2 FQGNSA. Deletions cut 5 bases from V and 6 bases from J, with 12 bases between. The CDR3 runs to 13 residues. The CDR3 sequence is CASSPLGADTQYF. In DNA form, the CDR3 reads TGTGCCAGCAGCCCACTAGGAGCCGATACGCAGTATTTT.

This clone was found a few times. The chain links TRBV7-9 to TRBJ1-2; a possible D gene is TRBD1 (5 bases). The V gene's germline CDR1 is SEHNR and CDR2 FQNEAQ (reference sequence). The CDR3 runs to 13 residues. The V end lost 5 bases, the J end lost 8 bases, and 15 bases lay between the germline ends. The CDR3 sequence is CASSLEGSQGYTF. DNA for the CDR3: TGTGCCAGCAGCCTCGAGGGGTCACAGGGCTACACCTTC.